This T cell receptor beta chain was sequenced during a study of blood T cell repertoires in COVID-19. Study at large: From the United States, Italy and Spain came samples of acute and convalescent COVID-19. The cDNA or gDNA used as material had been derived from T cells, B-cell-depleted T cells, or PBMCs.

In the source study's methods: For nucleated cells, counts were estimated from reference gene primer amplification. Some clones are missing from TCRdb's copy, which holds only in-frame ones; the method was immunoSEQ multiplex PCR. D and trimming come from the DNA, and the V and J calls and clone size come from that table. The sample carries roughly 280,000 clones, about nine tenths recorded once. Germline CDR1 and CDR2: KGHDR and SFDVKD. The CDR3 totals 17 residues. V was trimmed by 4 bases and J by 2 bases, leaving 14 bases between them. This sequence was found in a woman in her 50s who had recovered from COVID-19. The chain is built from TRBV24-1 and TRBJ2-6, with D perhaps matching TRBD1 (6 bases). The source material was peripheral blood. Here the CDR3 reads CATSDRVQGAGANVLTF. The CDR3 DNA reads as TGTGCCACCAGTGACCGTGTACAGGGTGCTGGGGCCAACGTCCTGACTTTC.